The 15 T cell receptor beta chains presented below share a single source sample, sequenced in a study of T cell responses to AZD1222 COVID-19 vaccine. Data came from immunoSEQ multiplex PCR; TCRdb stores just in-frame clones and leaves some out. This sample yields about 140,000 clones, of which around 90% are seen a single time; about 5.9% belongs to the top ten. The sample in question was peripheral blood, obtained on day 0 of AZD1222 vaccination. The source is an adult in good health.

This chain joins TRBV7-9 and TRBJ2-2, with 10 bases fitting TRBD2. The CDR3 is made up of 14 amino acids. J gave up 4 bases and V 11 bases, and 7 bases lay outside the gene matches. CDR1 and CDR2 (germline): SEHNR, FQNEAQ (reference sequence). Here the CDR3 DNA reads TGTGCCGGGGGACTAGCGTTCGGCACCGGGGAGCTGTTTTTT. Encoded protein: CAGGLAFGTGELFF.

The J gene is TRBJ2-7, the V gene TRBV5-8, with D perhaps being TRBD1 or TRBD2 (5 bases each). This CDR3 spans 14 amino acids. The germline gives CDR1 SGHTS, CDR2 YDEGEE. Trimming stripped 2 bases from V and 0 bases from J, with 9 bases between. CDR3 loop: CASSFSGTSYEQYF. The CDR3 DNA follows: TGTGCCAGCAGCTTCTCCGGGACCTCCTACGAGCAGTACTTC.

This chain connects TRBV7-2 to TRBJ2-2, with 8 bases identical to TRBD2. Germline CDR1 reads SGHTA; CDR2 reads FQGNSA. This CDR3 is 15 amino acids long. Trimming cost V 5 bases and J 6 bases; bases outside gene matches: 8. The CDR3 DNA reads TGTGCCAGCAGCCCGACGGGGGGGCGGGCCGGGGAGCTGTTTTTT. Amino acids: CASSPTGGRAGELFF. Full variable domain (remainder filled in from reference TRBV7-2 and TRBJ2-2): GAGVSQSPSNKVTEKGKDVELRCDPISGHTALYWYRQSLGQGLEFLIYFQGNSAPDKSGLPSDRFSAERTGGSVSTLTIQRTQQEDSAVYLCASSPTGGRAGELFFGEGSRLTVL.

The chain links TRBV7-9 to TRBJ2-5; 11 bases are shared with TRBD2. The CDR3 is 17 amino acids. CDR1 and CDR2 (germline): SEHNR, FQNEAQ (reference sequence). The V segment lost 4 bases and the J segment 1 base; nucleotides outside the gene matches: 8. The CDR3 sequence is CASSSGPSGRPQETQYF. Here the CDR3 DNA reads TGTGCCAGCAGCTCGGGACCTAGCGGGAGGCCCCAAGAGACCCAGTACTTC.

This clone is a singleton in its sample. The sample contains more than one DNA sequence encoding this CDR3. This chain joins TRBV6-5 and TRBJ1-6; 9 nucleotides align to TRBD1. V lost 2 bases to trimming and J lost 7 bases; unmatched junction nucleotides: 3. The germline V gene has CDR1 MNHEY and CDR2 SVGAGI. The CDR3 spans 15 residues. For the CDR3, the DNA is TGTGCCAGCAGTTACCTGGGACAGGGAAATTCACCCCTCCACTTT. This sequence encodes CASSYLGQGNSPLHF.

The DNA of the CDR3 is TGCGCCAGCAGCTTGGGTGGGCACAAATACGAGCAGTACTTC. This gives the protein CASSLGGHKYEQYF. The rearrangement links TRBV5-1 to TRBJ2-7; D remains unclear. Germline assignment: CDR1 SGHRS and CDR2 YFSETQ. There are 14 residues in the CDR3. V lost 0 bases, J lost 4 bases, and 11 bases lay in between.

This clone occurred a few times. The rearrangement links TRBV7-9 to TRBJ1-1; possible D gene TRBD1, 5 bases. With 5 bases removed from V and 6 bases from J, the gap between germline ends came to 19 bases. The CDR3 extends over 15 amino acids. Germline V gene sequence: CDR1 SEHNR, CDR2 FQNEAQ (reference sequence). CDR3 nucleotide sequence: TGTGCCAGCAGCCCCACGGGTCAGGGAACCCCTGAAGCTTTCTTT. It encodes CASSPTGQGTPEAFF.

V usage is TRBV4-3 and J usage is TRBJ1-6; D perhaps matches TRBD1 (5 bases). The germline V gene has CDR1 LGHNA and CDR2 YSLEER. The CDR3 is 16 amino acids. Trimming took 1 base from V and 0 from J, leaving 7 bases between them. For the CDR3, the DNA is TGCGCCAGCAGCCAAGGGGGGTACTCCTATAATTCACCCCTCCACTTT. Translating it yields CASSQGGYSYNSPLHF.

The DNA of the CDR3 is TGTGCCAGCAGCTTAGCAGGGGGCCAGGATGAAAAACTGTTTTTT. Protein product: CASSLAGGQDEKLFF. The chain links TRBV7-9 to TRBJ1-4, with 7 bases lining up with TRBD1. CDR3 length equals 15 residues. The trim removed 0 bases at V and 6 bases at J, leaving 4 bases unmatched. The germline V gene encodes CDR1 SEHNR and CDR2 FQNEAQ (reference sequence). Supplemented by reference TRBV7-9 and TRBJ1-4, the full variable domain reads DTGVSQNPRHKITKRGQNVTFRCDPISEHNRLYWYRQTLGQGPEFLTYFQNEAQLEKSRLLSDRFSAERPKGSFSTLEIQRTEQGDSAMYLCASSLAGGQDEKLFFGSGTQLSVL.

This clone was counted a few times. The rearrangement uses TRBV7-9 and TRBJ1-1; perhaps TRBD1 as D (6 bases). Germline CDR1 reads SEHNR; CDR2 reads FQNEAQ (reference sequence). The germline V and J ends were trimmed by 2 bases and 11 bases, with 18 bases remaining between them. This CDR3 spans 14 amino acids. CDR3 coding DNA: TGTGCCAGCAGCTTACACCCACAGGGACGGGGGGCTTTCTTT. It yields the protein CASSLHPQGRGAFF.

The rearrangement uses TRBV28 and TRBJ2-2; TRBD1 or TRBD2 may be the D gene (5 bases each). Trimming pared 7 bases from V and 3 bases from J, leaving 15 bases between. The CDR3 has 15 residues. The germline V gene has CDR1 MDHEN and CDR2 SYDVKM. Here the CDR3 DNA reads TGTGCCAGCACCTTGGGGGTTAGGGACACCGGGGAGCTGTTTTTT. As protein: CASTLGVRDTGELFF.

The chain has TRBV5-1 and TRBJ1-3, with 7 bases matching TRBD1. Unmatched junction bases numbered 10, after V lost 4 bases and J lost 0 bases. CDR1 and CDR2 from the germline V gene are SGHRS and YFSETQ. CDR3 length equals 17 residues. CDR3 region: CASSPTTGPGSGNTIYF. The CDR3 DNA reads TGCGCCAGCAGCCCCACGACAGGGCCGGGCTCTGGAAACACCATATATTTT.

V gene TRBV13 combines with J gene TRBJ2-7, with TRBD1 identical over 10 bases. Germline values: CDR1 PRHDT, CDR2 FYEKMQ (reference sequence). This CDR3 is 14 amino acids long. J lost 4 bases, V lost 5 bases, and 5 bases had no gene match. CDR3 residues: CASSDGTGEYEQYF. In DNA, the CDR3 is TGTGCCAGCAGCGACGGGACAGGGGAATACGAGCAGTACTTC.

The gene calls are TRBV9 and TRBJ1-5; D remains ambiguous. V was trimmed by 3 bases and J by 0 bases, leaving 10 bases between them. The CDR3 is made up of 15 amino acids. Germline V lookup: CDR1 SGDLS, CDR2 YYNGEE. In DNA, the CDR3 is TGTGCCAGCAGCGCAATGGCGGGTAGCAATCAGCCCCAGCATTTT. This codes for CASSAMAGSNQPQHF.

The sample holds one count of this clone. V is TRBV29-1 and J is TRBJ2-7; unclear D gene. V was clipped by 0 bases and J by 3 bases, with 9 bases between them. The CDR3 spans 13 residues. Looked up from germline, CDR1 is SQVTM and CDR2 is ANQGSEA. CDR3 DNA: TGCAGCGTTGAAGATCCCCTGGGCTACGAGCAGTACTTC. This gives the protein CSVEDPLGYEQYF.